Below are 4 T cell receptor beta chains sequenced from a single sample in a study of tumor-infiltrating lymphocytes in primary liver carcinoma. With a constant-region primer, TCR beta cDNA was made from around 530 ng of total RNA. Generation of the TCR beta libraries relied on three nested multiplex PCR rounds using slightly modified ARM-PCR. Researchers ran the first two PCR rounds for roughly 10 cycles each with TRBV1-TRBV30 forward primers and a C-beta reverse primer. TCRdb reanalysed the multiplex PCR reads using MiXCR and keeps one entry per CDR3 protein. The table lists roughly 91,000 distinct CDR3 sequences, 55% to 70% of them singletons, with around 9.1% in the top ten. Co-extracting RNA and DNA was done with roughly 17-32 mg of unsorted bulk tissue as input. The sequenced sample was liver tumor tissue from sampling region 5. Subset reported: tumor region T5, tumor centre. These receptors all stem from a woman aged 55-70 years with primary liver carcinoma and hepatitis B virus infection.

This clonotype was counted at least ten times. The V and J genes are TRBV28 and TRBJ2-1; 7 nucleotides align to TRBD2. Germline trimming cut 7 bases from V and 7 bases from J; bases unmatched to any gene: 10. Germline V gene data show CDR1 as MDHEN and CDR2 as SYDVKM. The CDR3 is 14 amino acids. CDR3 sequence reads: CASIGRAGKNEQFF. The CDR3 nucleotides are TGTGCCAGCATAGGGAGAGCGGGAAAGAATGAGCAGTTCTTC. Supplemented by reference TRBV28 and TRBJ2-1, the full variable domain reads DVKVTQSSRYLVKRTGEKVFLECVQDMDHENMFWYRQDPGLGLRLIYFSYDVKMKEKGDIPEGYSVSREKKERFSLILESASTNQTSMYLCASIGRAGKNEQFFGPGTRLTVL.

The rearrangement uses TRBV9 and TRBJ2-5, with 9 nucleotides matching TRBD2. Germline V gene lookup returns CDR1 SGDLS and CDR2 YYNGEE. CDR3 length equals 16 residues. V was clipped by 2 bases and J by 3 bases; unmatched bases: 8. The CDR3 DNA reads as TGTGCCAGCAGCGTGCAGGGAGCTAGCGGGGAAGAGACCCAGTACTTC. It specifies CASSVQGASGEETQYF. The full variable domain, with the rest looked up from reference TRBV9 and TRBJ2-5, is DSGVTQTPKHLITATGQRVTLRCSPRSGDLSVYWYQQSLDQGLQFLIQYYNGEERAKGNILERFSAQQFPDLHSELNLSSLELGDSALYFCASSVQGASGEETQYFGPGTRLLVL.

For this clonotype: A much larger clone is a single base away; this may be a read error. CDR3 in amino acids: CASSMVRGGSYNERFF. DNA for the CDR3: TGTGCCAGTAGTATGGTGCGAGGGGGTTCCTACAATGAGCGGTTCTTC. The chain uses TRBV19 and TRBJ2-1; possible D gene TRBD1, 6 bases. The CDR3 has 16 residues. The germline gives CDR1 LNHDA, CDR2 SQIVND (reference sequence).

Notes on this clonotype: A junction boundary mismatches the germline segment, possibly from a read error. The chain uses TRBV11-2 and TRBJ2-1; D remains ambiguous. The CDR3 has 12 residues. CDR1 and CDR2 from the germline V gene are SGHAT and FQNNGV. Written as DNA, the CDR3 is TGTACCAGCTGCTTAGAAGCTAGTGAGCAGTTCTTC. Residues: CTSCLEASEQFF.